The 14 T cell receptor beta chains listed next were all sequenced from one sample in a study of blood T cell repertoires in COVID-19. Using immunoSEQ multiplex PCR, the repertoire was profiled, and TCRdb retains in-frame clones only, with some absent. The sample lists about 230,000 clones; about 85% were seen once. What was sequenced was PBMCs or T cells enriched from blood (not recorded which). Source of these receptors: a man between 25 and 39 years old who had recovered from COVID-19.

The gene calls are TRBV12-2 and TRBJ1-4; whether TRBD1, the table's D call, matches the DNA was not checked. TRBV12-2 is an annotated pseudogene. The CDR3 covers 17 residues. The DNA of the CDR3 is TGTGCAAGTCGCCAACCGGACAGGGGGCGAACTAATGAAAAACTGTTTTTT. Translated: CASRQPDRGRTNEKLFF.

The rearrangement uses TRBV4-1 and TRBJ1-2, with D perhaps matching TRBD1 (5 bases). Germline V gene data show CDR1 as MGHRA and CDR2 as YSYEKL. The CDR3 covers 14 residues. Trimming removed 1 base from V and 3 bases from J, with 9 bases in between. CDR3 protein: CASSQAPGDYGYTF. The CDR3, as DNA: TGCGCCAGCAGCCAAGCTCCGGGGGACTATGGCTACACCTTC.

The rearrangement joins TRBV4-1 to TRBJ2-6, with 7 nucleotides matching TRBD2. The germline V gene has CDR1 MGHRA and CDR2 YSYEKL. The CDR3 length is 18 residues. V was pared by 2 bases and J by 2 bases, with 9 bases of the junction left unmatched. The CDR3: CASSQSAGGRAGANVLTF. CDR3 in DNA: TGCGCCAGCAGCCAAAGTGCCGGGGGGAGGGCTGGGGCCAACGTCCTGACTTTC.

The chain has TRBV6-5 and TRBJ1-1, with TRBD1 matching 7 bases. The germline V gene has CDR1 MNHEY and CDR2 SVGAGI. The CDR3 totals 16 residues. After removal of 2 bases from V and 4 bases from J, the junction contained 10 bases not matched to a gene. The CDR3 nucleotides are TGTGCCAGCAGTTACACAGGGGCGGTGATGGGCACTGAAGCTTTCTTT. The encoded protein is CASSYTGAVMGTEAFF.

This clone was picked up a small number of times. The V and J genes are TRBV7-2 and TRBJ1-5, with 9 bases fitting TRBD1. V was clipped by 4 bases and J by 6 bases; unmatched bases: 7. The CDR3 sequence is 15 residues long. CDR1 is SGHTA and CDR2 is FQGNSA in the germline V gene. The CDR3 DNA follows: TGTGCCAGCAGCTCCCAACAGGGGGCGGGTCAGCCCCAGCATTTT. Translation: CASSSQQGAGQPQHF.

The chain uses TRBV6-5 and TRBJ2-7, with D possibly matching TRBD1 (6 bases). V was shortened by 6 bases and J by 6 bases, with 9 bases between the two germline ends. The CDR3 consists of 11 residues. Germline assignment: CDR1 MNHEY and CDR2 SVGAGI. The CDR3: CASSTGSEQYF. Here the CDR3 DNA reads TGTGCCAGCAGCACAGGGAGCGAGCAGTACTTC.

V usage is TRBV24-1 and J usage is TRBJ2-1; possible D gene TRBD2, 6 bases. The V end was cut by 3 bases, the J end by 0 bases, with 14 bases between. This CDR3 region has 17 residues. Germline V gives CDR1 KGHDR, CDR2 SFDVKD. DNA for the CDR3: TGTGCCACCAGTGATCCGAATAGCGGAAACTCCTACAATGAGCAGTTCTTC. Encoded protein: CATSDPNSGNSYNEQFF.

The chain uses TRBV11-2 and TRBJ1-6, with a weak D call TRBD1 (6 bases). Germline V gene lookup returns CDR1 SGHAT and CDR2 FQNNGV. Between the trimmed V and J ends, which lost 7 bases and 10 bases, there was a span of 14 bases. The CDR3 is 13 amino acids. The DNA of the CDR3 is TGTGCCAGCACCCGTAGGGGGGGGTCACCCCTCCACTTT. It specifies CASTRRGGSPLHF.

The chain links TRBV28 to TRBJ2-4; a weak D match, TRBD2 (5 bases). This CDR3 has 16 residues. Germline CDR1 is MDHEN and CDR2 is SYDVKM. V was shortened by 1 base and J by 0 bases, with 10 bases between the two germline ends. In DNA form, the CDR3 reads TGTGCCAGCAGTTTATCGGGGTTGAGAGCCAAAAACATTCAGTACTTC. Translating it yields CASSLSGLRAKNIQYF.

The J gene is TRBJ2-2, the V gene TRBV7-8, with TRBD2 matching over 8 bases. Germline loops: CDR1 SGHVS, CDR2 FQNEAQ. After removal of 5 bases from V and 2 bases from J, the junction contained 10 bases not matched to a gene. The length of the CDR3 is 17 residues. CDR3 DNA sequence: TGTGCCAGCAGCCTAGGACCGGCGGGGGGAAACACCGGGGAGCTGTTTTTT. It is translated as CASSLGPAGGNTGELFF.

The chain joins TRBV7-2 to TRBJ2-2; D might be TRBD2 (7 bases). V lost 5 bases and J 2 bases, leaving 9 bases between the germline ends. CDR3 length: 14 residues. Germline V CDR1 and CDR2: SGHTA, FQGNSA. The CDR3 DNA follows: TGTGCCAGCAGCCCGGGGGGCAACACCGGGGAGCTGTTTTTT. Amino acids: CASSPGGNTGELFF.

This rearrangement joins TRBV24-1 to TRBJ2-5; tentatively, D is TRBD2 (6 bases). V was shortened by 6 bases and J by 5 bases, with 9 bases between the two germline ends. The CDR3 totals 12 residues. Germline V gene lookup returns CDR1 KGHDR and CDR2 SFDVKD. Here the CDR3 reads CATSSGPETQYF. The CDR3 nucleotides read TGTGCCACCAGTAGCGGGCCTGAGACCCAGTACTTC.

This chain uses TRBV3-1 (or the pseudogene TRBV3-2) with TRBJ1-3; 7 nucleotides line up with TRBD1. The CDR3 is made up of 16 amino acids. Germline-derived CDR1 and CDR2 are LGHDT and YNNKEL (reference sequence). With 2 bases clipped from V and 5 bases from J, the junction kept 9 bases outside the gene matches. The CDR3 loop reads CASSQQQGSLRNTIYF. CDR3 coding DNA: TGTGCCAGCAGCCAACAACAGGGGTCGTTGAGAAACACCATATATTTT.

The DNA for the CDR3 is TGCGCCCGCGCCAACACTGAAGCTTTCTTT. It codes for CARANTEAFF. The chain recombines TRBV10-1 with TRBJ1-1; D not certain. The germline V gene has CDR1 WNHNN and CDR2 SYGVQD (reference sequence). The CDR3 covers 10 residues. The V end was cut by 11 bases, the J end by 2 bases, with 6 bases between.